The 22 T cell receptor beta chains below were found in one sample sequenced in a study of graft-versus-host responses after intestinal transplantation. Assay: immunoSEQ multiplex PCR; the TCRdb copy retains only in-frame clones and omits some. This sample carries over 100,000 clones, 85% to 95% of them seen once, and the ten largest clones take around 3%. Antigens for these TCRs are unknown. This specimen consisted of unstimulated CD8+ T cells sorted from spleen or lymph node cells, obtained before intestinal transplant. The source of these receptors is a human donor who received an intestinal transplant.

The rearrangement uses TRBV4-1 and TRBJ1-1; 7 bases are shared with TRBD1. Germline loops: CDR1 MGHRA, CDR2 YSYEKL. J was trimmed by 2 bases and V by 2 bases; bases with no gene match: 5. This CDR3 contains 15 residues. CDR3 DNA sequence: TGCGCCAGCAGCCAAAGGGGGCGGGCTAACACTGAAGCTTTCTTT. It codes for CASSQRGRANTEAFF.

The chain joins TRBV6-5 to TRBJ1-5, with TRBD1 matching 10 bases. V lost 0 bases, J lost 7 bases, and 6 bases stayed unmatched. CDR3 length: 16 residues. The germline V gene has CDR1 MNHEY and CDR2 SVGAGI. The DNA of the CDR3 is TGTGCCAGCAGTTACTCGACGGGACAGGGGACCCAGCCCCAGCATTTT. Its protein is CASSYSTGQGTQPQHF.

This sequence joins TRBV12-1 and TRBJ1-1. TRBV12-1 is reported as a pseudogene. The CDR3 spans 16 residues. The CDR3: CASSFRRRCTNTEAFF. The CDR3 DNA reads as TGTGCCAGCAGCTTCCGAAGGAGGTGTACGAACACTGAAGCTTTCTTT.

CDR3 region: CASSPGTRTYEQYF. Written as DNA, the CDR3 is TGCGCCAGCAGCCCCGGGACCCGTACCTACGAGCAGTACTTC. The V call is TRBV5-1, the J call TRBJ2-7; either TRBD1 or TRBD2 may fit D (5 bases each). Deletions cut 4 bases from V and 2 bases from J, with 13 bases between. The germline gives CDR1 SGHRS, CDR2 YFSETQ. The CDR3 runs to 14 residues.

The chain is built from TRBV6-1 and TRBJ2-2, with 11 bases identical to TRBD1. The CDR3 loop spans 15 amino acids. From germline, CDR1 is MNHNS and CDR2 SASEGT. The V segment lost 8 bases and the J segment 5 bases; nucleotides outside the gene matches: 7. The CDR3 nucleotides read TGTGCCAGCTCCGGGACAGGGGGGAGAACCGGGGAGCTGTTTTTT. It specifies CASSGTGGRTGELFF.

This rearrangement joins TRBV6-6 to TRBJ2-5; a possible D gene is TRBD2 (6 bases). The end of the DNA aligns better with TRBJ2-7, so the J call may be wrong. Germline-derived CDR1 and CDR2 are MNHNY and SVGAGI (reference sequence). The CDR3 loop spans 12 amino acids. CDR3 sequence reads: CASTGTLTEQYF. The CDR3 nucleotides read TGTGCCAGCACTGGGACTCTTACCGAGCAGTACTTC.

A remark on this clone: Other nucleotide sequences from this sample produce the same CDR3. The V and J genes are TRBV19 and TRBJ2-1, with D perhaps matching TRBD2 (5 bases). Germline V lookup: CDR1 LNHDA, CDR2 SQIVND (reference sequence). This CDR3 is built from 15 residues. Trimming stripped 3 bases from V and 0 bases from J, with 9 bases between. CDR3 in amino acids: CASSISGSSYNEQFF. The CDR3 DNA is TGTGCCAGTAGTATCTCGGGGTCCTCCTACAATGAGCAGTTCTTC.

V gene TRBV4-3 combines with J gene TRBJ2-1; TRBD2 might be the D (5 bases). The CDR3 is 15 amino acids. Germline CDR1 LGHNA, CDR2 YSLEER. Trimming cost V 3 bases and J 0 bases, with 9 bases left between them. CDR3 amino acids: CASSHQADSYNEQFF. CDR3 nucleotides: TGCGCCAGCAGCCATCAAGCGGACTCCTACAATGAGCAGTTCTTC.

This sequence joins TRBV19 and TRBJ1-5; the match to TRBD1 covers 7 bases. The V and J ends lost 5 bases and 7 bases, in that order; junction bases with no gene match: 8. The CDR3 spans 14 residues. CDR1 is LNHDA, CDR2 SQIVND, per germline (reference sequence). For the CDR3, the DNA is TGTGCCAGTAGTCCGACAGGGTTCCACCAGCCCCAGCATTTT. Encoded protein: CASSPTGFHQPQHF.

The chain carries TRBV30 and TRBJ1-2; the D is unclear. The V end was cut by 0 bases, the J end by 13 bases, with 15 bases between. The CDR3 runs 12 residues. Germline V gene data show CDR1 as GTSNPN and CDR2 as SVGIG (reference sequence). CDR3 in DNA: TGTGCCTGGAGTGTACGTCGCGGCTCCTGCACCTTC. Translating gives CAWSVRRGSCTF.

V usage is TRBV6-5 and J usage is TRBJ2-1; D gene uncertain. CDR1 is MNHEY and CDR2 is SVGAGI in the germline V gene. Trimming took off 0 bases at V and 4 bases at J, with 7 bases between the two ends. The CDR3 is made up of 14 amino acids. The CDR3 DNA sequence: TGTGCCAGCAGTTACTCTACTCCTTACAATGAGCAGTTCTTC. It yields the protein CASSYSTPYNEQFF.

CDR3 DNA: TGTGCCAGCACGTCCTCGGGACCCTACAATGAGCAGTTCTTC. Its protein product is CASTSSGPYNEQFF. The chain carries TRBV28 and TRBJ2-1; possibly TRBD1 or TRBD2 for D (5 bases each). This CDR3 region has 14 residues. Trimming removed 7 bases at V and 2 bases at J, with 12 bases between. Germline-derived CDR1 and CDR2 are MDHEN and SYDVKM.

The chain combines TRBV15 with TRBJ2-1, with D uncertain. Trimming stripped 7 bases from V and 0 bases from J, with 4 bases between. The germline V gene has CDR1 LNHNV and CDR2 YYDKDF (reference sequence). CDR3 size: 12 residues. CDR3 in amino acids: CATKSSYNEQFF. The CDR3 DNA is TGTGCCACCAAGAGCTCCTACAATGAGCAGTTCTTC.

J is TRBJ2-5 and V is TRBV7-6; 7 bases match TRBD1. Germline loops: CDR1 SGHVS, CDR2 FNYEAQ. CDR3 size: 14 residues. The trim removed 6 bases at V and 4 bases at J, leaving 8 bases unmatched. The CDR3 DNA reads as TGTGCCAGCAGGCTCGACAGGGTTAGAGAGACCCAGTACTTC. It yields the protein CASRLDRVRETQYF.

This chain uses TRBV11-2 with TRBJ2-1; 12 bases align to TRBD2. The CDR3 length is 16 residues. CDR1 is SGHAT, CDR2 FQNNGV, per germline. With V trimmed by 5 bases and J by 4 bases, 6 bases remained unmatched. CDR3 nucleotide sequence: TGTGCCAGCAGCACCACTAGCGGGAGGCCTTACAATGAGCAGTTCTTC. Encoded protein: CASSTTSGRPYNEQFF. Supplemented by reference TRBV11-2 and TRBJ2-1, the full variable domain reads EAGVAQSPRYKIIEKRQSVAFWCNPISGHATLYWYQQILGQGPKLLIQFQNNGVVDDSQLPKDRFSAERLKGVDSTLKIQPAKLEDSAVYLCASSTTSGRPYNEQFFGPGTRLTVL.

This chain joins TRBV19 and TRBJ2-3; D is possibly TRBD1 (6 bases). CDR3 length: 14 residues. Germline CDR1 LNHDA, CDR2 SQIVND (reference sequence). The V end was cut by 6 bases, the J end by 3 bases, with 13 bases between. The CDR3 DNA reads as TGTGCCAGTAGCGTCAGGGGCCTAACAGATACGCAGTATTTT. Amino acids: CASSVRGLTDTQYF. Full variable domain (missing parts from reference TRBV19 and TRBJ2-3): DGGITQSPKYLFRKEGQNVTLSCEQNLNHDAMYWYRQDPGQGLRLIYYSQIVNDFQKGDIAEGYSVSREKKESFPLTVTSAQKNPTAFYLCASSVRGLTDTQYFGPGTRLTVL.

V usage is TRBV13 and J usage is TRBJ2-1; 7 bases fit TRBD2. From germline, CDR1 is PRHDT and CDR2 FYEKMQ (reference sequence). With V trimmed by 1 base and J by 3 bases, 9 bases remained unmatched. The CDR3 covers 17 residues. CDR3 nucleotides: TGTGCCAGCAGCTTAGAGGCTAGCGGAGCCAGCTACAATGAGCAGTTCTTC. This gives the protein CASSLEASGASYNEQFF.

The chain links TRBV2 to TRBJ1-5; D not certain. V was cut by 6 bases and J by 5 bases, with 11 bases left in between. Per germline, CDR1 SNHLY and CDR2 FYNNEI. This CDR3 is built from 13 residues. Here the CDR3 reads CASSSGVDQPQHF. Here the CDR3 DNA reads TGTGCCAGCAGCTCTGGGGTGGATCAGCCCCAGCATTTT.

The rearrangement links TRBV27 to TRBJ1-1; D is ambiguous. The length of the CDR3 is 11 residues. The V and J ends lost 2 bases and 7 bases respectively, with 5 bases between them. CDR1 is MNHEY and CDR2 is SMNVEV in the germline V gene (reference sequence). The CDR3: CASSLGVEAFF. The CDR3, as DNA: TGTGCCAGCAGTTTAGGGGTTGAAGCTTTCTTT.

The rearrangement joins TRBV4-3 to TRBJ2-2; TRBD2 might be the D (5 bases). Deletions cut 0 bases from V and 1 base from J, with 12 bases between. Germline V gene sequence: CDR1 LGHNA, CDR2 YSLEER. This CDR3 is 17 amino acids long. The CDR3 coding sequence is TGCGCCAGCAGCCAAGATCGAGTTAGCGTGAACACCGGGGAGCTGTTTTTT. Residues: CASSQDRVSVNTGELFF.

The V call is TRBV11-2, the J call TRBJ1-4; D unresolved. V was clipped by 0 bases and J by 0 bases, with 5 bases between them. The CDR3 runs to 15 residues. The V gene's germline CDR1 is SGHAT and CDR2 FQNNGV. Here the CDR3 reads CASSLELATNEKLFF. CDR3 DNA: TGTGCCAGCAGCTTAGAACTTGCAACTAATGAAAAACTGTTTTTT.

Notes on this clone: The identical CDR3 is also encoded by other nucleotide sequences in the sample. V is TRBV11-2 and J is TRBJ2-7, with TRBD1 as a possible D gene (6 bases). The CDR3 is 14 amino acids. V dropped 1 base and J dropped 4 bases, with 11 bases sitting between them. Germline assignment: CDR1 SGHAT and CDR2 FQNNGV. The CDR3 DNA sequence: TGTGCCAGCAGCTTAGTTGGGGGCGCGTACGAGCAGTACTTC. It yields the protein CASSLVGGAYEQYF.